This T cell receptor beta chain derives from a study of cytomegalovirus exposure and HLA in healthy donors. In the case of this clone: No antigen is known for it.

Primers for the PCR totalled 60 Vbeta and 13 Jbeta. TCRdb's table, derived via immunoSEQ multiplex PCR, lists solely in-frame clones and lacks some. The table lists about 63,000 clones, under 85% of them singletons, with approximately 5.5% in the top ten. Study findings and constraints: In a later analysis, about 17,000 TCR beta sequences were associated with HLA alleles at 0.05 false discovery rate. Most TCR sequences showed up rarely, but some public TCRs showed up in many donors.

The clonotype originates from a man aged 50-59 years in good health and CMV-seronegative. The source material was PBMCs.

The CDR3, as DNA: TGTGCCAGCGGTGTAAGGGGGCAGGGTAGGGAAAAACTGTTTTTT. Amino acids: CASGVRGQGREKLFF. The chain has TRBV5-5 and TRBJ1-4; 7 bases line up with TRBD1. V trimming: 7 bases; J trimming: 8 bases; junction bases outside the gene matches: 14. CDR3 length: 15 amino acids. The germline V gene encodes CDR1 SGHKS and CDR2 YYEKEE (reference sequence). Complete variable domain (other parts from reference TRBV5-5 and TRBJ1-4): DAGVTQSPTHLIKTRGQQVTLRCSPISGHKSVSWYQQVLGQGPQFIFQYYEKEERGRGNFPDRFSARQFPNYSSELNVNALLLGDSALYLCASGVRGQGREKLFFGSGTQLSVL.